This entry concerns a single T cell receptor beta chain. Its antigen is as yet unknown. The source of the sample is a study of OX40 agonist ivuxolimab in advanced cancers. Looking at the study overall: Patients with prior anti-PD-1, anti-PD-L1 or anti-CTLA-4 therapy were eligible; about 40% had some.

Libraries were prepared by immunoSEQ multiplex PCR; TCRdb keeps only in-frame clonotypes and omits some of them. Among roughly 140,000 clones listed, approximately 94% were seen once. Germline CDR1 reads MDHEN; CDR2 reads SYDVKM. The CDR3 is 16 amino acids. Trimming took 5 bases from V and 2 from J; bases not matched to a gene: 8. Overall study findings and caveats: Averaged across samples, CD8+ T cells carried more expanded clones than CD4+ did. Nonresponders, in some cases, also had low normalized T-cell clonal expansion.

The rearrangement joins TRBV28 to TRBJ2-5; TRBD1 matches at 10 bases. This sequence was found in an adult with an advanced solid tumor such as melanoma, head and neck, liver or kidney cancer. The sample consisted of CD4+ or CD8+ T cells sorted from blood, taken in a trial of the OX40 agonist ivuxolimab. The CDR3, as DNA: TGTGCCAGCAGTGAACGGGACAGGGGAAAACAAGAGACCCAGTACTTC. It codes for CASSERDRGKQETQYF. The complete variable domain, with remaining parts taken from reference TRBV28 and TRBJ2-5, reads DVKVTQSSRYLVKRTGEKVFLECVQDMDHENMFWYRQDPGLGLRLIYFSYDVKMKEKGDIPEGYSVSREKKERFSLILESASTNQTSMYLCASSERDRGKQETQYFGPGTRLLVL.